The 13 T cell receptor beta chains listed next were all sequenced from one sample in a study of T cell clonality in common variable immunodeficiency. General study findings and limits: Fewer deletions and N-nucleotide insertions were reportedly seen in common variable immunodeficiency TCR beta sequences.

Clones were sequenced by immunoSEQ multiplex PCR, and TCRdb holds only the in-frame ones, with some missing. The data show over 13,000 clones, none appearing only once, with under 10% held by the ten largest. These receptors' antigens are unknown. The sample consisted of peripheral blood mononuclear cells. The source is a human donor with common variable immunodeficiency.

For this clone: The CDR3 end lies 3 residues beyond the end of the read and is filled in from the germline J gene. The chain uses TRBV7-6 and TRBJ2-7; possible D gene TRBD2, 6 bases. V lost 2 bases, J lost 3 bases, and 14 bases lay in between. Germline CDR1 and CDR2: SGHVS and FNYEAQ. The CDR3 sequence is 15 residues long. Here the CDR3 reads CASSLLSGGDYEQYF. CDR3 DNA, as far as it was read: TGTGCCAGCAGCTTATTATCCGGGGGTGACTACGAG.

This clone was seen only a few times. The CDR3 end falls 3 residues outside the read, so it is completed with the germline J gene. V usage is TRBV18 and J usage is TRBJ2-1; a possible D gene is TRBD2 (5 bases). V was pared by 3 bases and J by 5 bases, with 23 bases between. This CDR3 is 18 amino acids long. Germline assignment: CDR1 KGHSH and CDR2 LQKENI. The CDR3 loop is CASSPLNALAPLDNEQFF. The CDR3 DNA, read in part, is TGTGCCAGCTCACCCCTAAATGCTCTAGCCCCCTTGGACAATGAG.

This clone was observed a handful of times. The covered CDR3 bases are TGTGCCAGCTCTGAAAGGCGGGGGGCAGGAGATACG. This encodes CASSERRGAGDT. The entire CDR3 protein reads CASSERRGAGDTQYF. The V gene is TRBV18, the J gene TRBJ2-3, with 8 bases aligning to TRBD2. The read is 3 residues too short to cover the CDR3 end, so that end is filled in from the germline J gene. Germline V lookup: CDR1 KGHSH, CDR2 LQKENI. This CDR3 is built from 15 residues. The junction had 10 bases not matched to a gene; V was cut back by 6 bases and J by 5 bases. Complete variable domain (other parts from reference TRBV18 and TRBJ2-3): NAGVMQNPRHLVRRRGQEARLRCSPMKGHSHVYWYRQLPEEGLKFMVYLQKENIIDESGMPKERFSAEFPKEGPSILRIQQVVRGDSAAYFCASSERRGAGDTQYFGPGTRLTVL.

In its sample, this clone was seen a few times. The sequence runs out 3 residues before the end of the CDR3; the remainder is reconstructed from the germline J gene. The rearrangement uses TRBV7-6 and TRBJ2-2, with TRBD2 as a possible D gene (7 bases). V was shortened by 3 bases and J by 1 base, with 12 bases between the two germline ends. This CDR3 spans 16 amino acids. The V gene's germline CDR1 is SGHVS and CDR2 FNYEAQ. The sequenced part of the CDR3 DNA is TGTGCCAGCAGCTTGTCGGGGGGCTGGAACACCGGGGAG. This gives the protein CASSLSGGWNTGE. The whole CDR3 sequence is CASSLSGGWNTGELFF.

This clone appeared a few times. The sequence runs out 3 residues before the end of the CDR3; the remainder is reconstructed from the germline J gene. The V gene is TRBV7-3, the J gene TRBJ1-2; D might be TRBD1 (6 bases). Germline V lookup: CDR1 SGHTA, CDR2 FQGTGA. The CDR3 length is 14 residues. V was shortened by 5 bases and J by 1 base, with 11 bases between the two germline ends. The sequenced CDR3 bases are TGTGCCAGCAGCCCTACACAGGGTAACTATGGC. Residues: CASSPTQGNYG. The whole CDR3 sequence reads CASSPTQGNYGYTF.

This clone was counted between two and nine times. The sequence runs out 3 residues before the end of the CDR3; the remainder is reconstructed from the germline J gene. This rearrangement joins TRBV5-1 to TRBJ1-1, with TRBD1 identical over 8 bases. Germline V gene data show CDR1 as SGHRS and CDR2 as YFSETQ. CDR3 length: 13 residues. After removal of 6 bases from V and 1 base from J, the junction contained 2 bases not matched to a gene. The CDR3 is CASKQGGNTEAFF. The CDR3 bases that were read are TGCGCCAGCAAACAGGGGGGGAACACTGAA. The whole variable domain, remainder taken from reference TRBV5-1 and TRBJ1-1, is KAGVTQTPRYLIKTRGQQVTLSCSPISGHRSVSWYQQTPGQGLQFLFEYFSETQRNKGNFPGRFSGRQFSNSRSEMNVSTLELGDSALYLCASKQGGNTEAFFGQGTRLTVV.

To note about this clone: Sequencing ends 3 residues short of the CDR3 end; the germline J gene provides the rest. The chain links TRBV19 to TRBJ2-2, with D unclear. Trimming pared 4 bases from V and 0 bases from J, leaving 6 bases between. Germline V lookup: CDR1 LNHDA, CDR2 SQIVND (reference sequence). The CDR3 spans 14 residues. CDR3 sequence reads: CASSTTANTGELFF. The sequenced part of the CDR3 DNA is TGTGCCAGTAGTACAACAGCGAACACCGGGGAG.

This clone has only a few counts. The read halts 3 residues ahead of the CDR3 end, with the missing end drawn from the germline J gene. The genes are TRBV19 and TRBJ2-2; TRBD1 might be the D (6 bases). Germline-derived CDR1 and CDR2 are LNHDA and SQIVND (reference sequence). Trimming cost V 7 bases and J 1 base, with 10 bases left between them. CDR3 length: 14 residues. The sequenced CDR3 bases are TGTGCCAGTACCGAGACAGGGAACACCGGGGAG. It translates to CASTETGNTGE. In full, the CDR3 reads CASTETGNTGELFF.

For this clone: The read terminates 3 residues ahead of where the CDR3 ends, so the germline J gene completes it. This chain uses TRBV7-2 with TRBJ1-4, with D perhaps TRBD1 (5 bases). Germline V CDR1 and CDR2: SGHTA, FQGNSA. Trimming took off 5 bases at V and 8 bases at J, with 18 bases between the two ends. The CDR3 loop spans 15 amino acids. CDR3 bases read: TGTGCCAGCAGCCCCTGGGGGGGAGGAAAGGAAAAA. This sequence encodes CASSPWGGGKEK. The whole CDR3 protein reads CASSPWGGGKEKLFF.

As for this clone: From the germline J gene comes the end of the CDR3, since the read stops 3 residues before it. The V and J genes are TRBV19 and TRBJ2-1, with 7 bases identical to TRBD2. The length of the CDR3 is 16 residues. Germline V gene data show CDR1 as LNHDA and CDR2 as SQIVND (reference sequence). Losses at the gene ends were 4 bases for V and 1 base for J; bases not matched to a gene: 7. CDR3 DNA, as far as it was read: TGTGCCAGTAGTAATACCGGGACTACTTCCTACAATGAG. Its translation is CASSNTGTTSYNE. The entire CDR3 is CASSNTGTTSYNEQFF.

This clone was detected only a few times. The read is 3 residues too short to cover the CDR3 end, so that end is filled in from the germline J gene. The rearrangement links TRBV18 to TRBJ1-5; 7 bases match TRBD1. The germline V gene encodes CDR1 KGHSH and CDR2 LQKENI. There are 14 residues in the CDR3. V trimming: 5 bases; J trimming: 4 bases; junction bases outside the gene matches: 5. CDR3 DNA, as far as it was read: TGTGCCAGCTCATCCGGGACAGTGAATCAGCCC. Translation gives CASSSGTVNQP. The whole CDR3 reads CASSSGTVNQPQHF.

A note on this clone: The read finishes 3 residues shy of the CDR3 end, and the germline J gene is used to complete it. The chain has TRBV19 and TRBJ2-5; 12 bases fit TRBD1. Germline trimming cut 4 bases from V and 4 bases from J; bases unmatched to any gene: 7. The CDR3 contains 16 residues. Germline V gene data show CDR1 as LNHDA and CDR2 as SQIVND (reference sequence). The CDR3 loop is CASSTPGTGGGETQYF. The CDR3 bases that were read are TGTGCCAGTAGTACCCCTGGGACAGGGGGCGGAGAGACC.

The sample holds a few counts of this clone. The CDR3 end lies 3 residues beyond the end of the read and is filled in from the germline J gene. The chain links TRBV6-1 to TRBJ1-2; TRBD1 aligns across 7 bases. This CDR3 spans 15 amino acids. Trimming at V came to 2 bases and at J to 5 bases, leaving 8 bases not matched to a gene. The germline V gene has CDR1 MNHNS and CDR2 SASEGT. The CDR3 loop is CASSERQGAWYGYTF. The CDR3 DNA, read in part, is TGTGCCAGCAGTGAAAGACAGGGTGCATGGTATGGC.